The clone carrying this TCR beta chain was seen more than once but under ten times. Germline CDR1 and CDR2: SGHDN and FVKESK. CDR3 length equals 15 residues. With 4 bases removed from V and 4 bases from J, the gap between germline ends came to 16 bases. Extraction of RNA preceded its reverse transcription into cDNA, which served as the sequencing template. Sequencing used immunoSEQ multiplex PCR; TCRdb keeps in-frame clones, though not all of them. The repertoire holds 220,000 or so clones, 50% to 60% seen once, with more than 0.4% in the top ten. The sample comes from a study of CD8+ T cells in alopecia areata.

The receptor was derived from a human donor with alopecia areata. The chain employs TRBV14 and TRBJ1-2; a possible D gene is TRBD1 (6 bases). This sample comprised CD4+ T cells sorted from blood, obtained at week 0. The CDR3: CASSPQTGPTYGYTF. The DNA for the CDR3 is TGTGCCAGCAGCCCCCAGACAGGACCTACCTATGGCTACACCTTC. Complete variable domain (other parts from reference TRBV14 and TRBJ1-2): EAGVTQFPSHSVIEKGQTVTLRCDPISGHDNLYWYRRVMGKEIKFLLHFVKESKQDESGMPNNRFLAERTGGTYSTLKVQPAELEDSGVYFCASSPQTGPTYGYTFGSGTRLTVV.